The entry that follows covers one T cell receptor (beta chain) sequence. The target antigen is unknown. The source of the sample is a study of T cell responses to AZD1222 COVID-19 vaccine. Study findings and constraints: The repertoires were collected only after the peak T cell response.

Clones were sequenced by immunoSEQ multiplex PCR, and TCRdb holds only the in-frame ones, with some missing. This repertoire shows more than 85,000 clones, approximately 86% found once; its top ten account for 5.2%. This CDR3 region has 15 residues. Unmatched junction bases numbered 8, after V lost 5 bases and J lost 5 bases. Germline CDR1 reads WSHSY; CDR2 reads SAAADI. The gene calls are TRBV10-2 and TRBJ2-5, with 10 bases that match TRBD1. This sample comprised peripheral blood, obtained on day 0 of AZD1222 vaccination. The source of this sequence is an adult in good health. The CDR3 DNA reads TGCGCCAGCAGTAGGACAGGGGGGCGATGGGAGACCCAGTACTTC. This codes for CASSRTGGRWETQYF.